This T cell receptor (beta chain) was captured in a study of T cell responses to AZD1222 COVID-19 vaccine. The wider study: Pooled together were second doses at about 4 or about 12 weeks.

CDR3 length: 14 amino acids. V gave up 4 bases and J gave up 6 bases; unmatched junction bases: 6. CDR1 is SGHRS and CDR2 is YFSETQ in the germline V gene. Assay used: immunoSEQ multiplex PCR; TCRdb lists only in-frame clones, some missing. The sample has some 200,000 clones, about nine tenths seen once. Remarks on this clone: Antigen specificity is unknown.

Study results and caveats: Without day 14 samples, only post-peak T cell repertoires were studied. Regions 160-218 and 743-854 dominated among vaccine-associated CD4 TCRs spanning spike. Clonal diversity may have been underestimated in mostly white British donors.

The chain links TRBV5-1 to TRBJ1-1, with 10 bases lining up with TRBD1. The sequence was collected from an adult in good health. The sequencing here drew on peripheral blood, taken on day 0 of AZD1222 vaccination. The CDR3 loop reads CASSRQGAEAEAFF. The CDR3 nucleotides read TGCGCCAGCAGCAGACAGGGGGCTGAGGCTGAAGCTTTCTTT.